What follows are 6 T cell receptor beta chains derived from one specimen sequenced in a study of blood T cells in healthy people across ages. For the second PCR, which ran for about 6 to 11 cycles, a sample-barcoded 5' primer and a J-beta primer mix were used. A single record per CDR3 protein comes from TCRdb applying MiXCR to the 5' RACE reads. The top ten clones hold around 16% of a sample with approximately 810,000 distinct CDR3 sequences, about 30% of them seen once. The sequenced material came from blood. The origin of the receptors is a woman older than 75 in good health.

This clonotype appeared a few times. A much larger clone differs from this one at a single base, so this may be a read error. The chain has TRBV6-2 or TRBV6-3 and TRBJ2-7; 7 bases align to TRBD1. The germline V gene has CDR1 MNHEY and CDR2 SVGEGT. Unmatched junction bases numbered 11, after V lost 2 bases and J lost 7 bases. This CDR3 is 15 amino acids long. Written as DNA, the CDR3 is TGTGCCAGCAGTTACGGACAGGTATATAGTAATGAGCAGTACTTC. Protein product: CASSYGQVYSNEQYF.

In this sample, this clonotype turned up many times. J is TRBJ1-4 and V is TRBV5-1, with no clear D. V was shortened by 3 bases and J by 4 bases, with 10 bases between the two germline ends. This CDR3 is built from 14 residues. Germline CDR1 reads SGHRS; CDR2 reads YFSETQ. The CDR3 loop is CASSSGGGNEKLFF. DNA for the CDR3: TGCGCCAGCAGCTCCGGCGGCGGTAATGAAAAACTGTTTTTT.

The V call is TRBV6-2 or TRBV6-3, the J call TRBJ2-5; TRBD2 might be the D (7 bases). Germline V gene lookup returns CDR1 MNHEY and CDR2 SVGEGT. CDR3 length: 14 residues. Trimming took 10 bases from V and 4 from J, leaving 19 bases between them. CDR3 in amino acids: CAINGGGAVETQYF. For the CDR3, the DNA is TGTGCCATAAACGGAGGGGGGGCCGTAGAGACCCAGTACTTC.

The sample holds many counts of this clonotype. This chain joins TRBV12-3 or TRBV12-4 and TRBJ1-2; no definite D call. Trimming removed 2 bases from V and 5 bases from J, with 12 bases in between. CDR3 size: 14 residues. The CDR3 DNA reads as TGTGCCAGCAGTTTATCGGGGAGCGGGTATGGCTACACCTTC. Translated, it gives CASSLSGSGYGYTF.

V is TRBV5-6 and J is TRBJ2-7; perhaps TRBD2 as D (5 bases). Trimming removed 0 bases at V and 0 bases at J, with 10 bases between. Germline V gene data show CDR1 as SGHDT and CDR2 as YYEEEE. There are 15 residues in the CDR3. The CDR3 protein is CASSLDLGSSYEQYF. The CDR3 coding sequence is TGTGCCAGCAGCTTGGATCTAGGGAGCTCCTACGAGCAGTACTTC.

This clonotype has more than one count but fewer than ten. J is TRBJ1-1 and V is TRBV5-1, with 7 bases lining up with TRBD1. The ends lost 3 bases at V and 5 bases at J; junction bases unmatched: 7. The germline gives CDR1 SGHRS, CDR2 YFSETQ. The CDR3 totals 14 residues. CDR3 amino acids: CASSWSRGETEAFF. The DNA for the CDR3 is TGCGCCAGCAGCTGGTCCAGGGGGGAGACTGAAGCTTTCTTT.